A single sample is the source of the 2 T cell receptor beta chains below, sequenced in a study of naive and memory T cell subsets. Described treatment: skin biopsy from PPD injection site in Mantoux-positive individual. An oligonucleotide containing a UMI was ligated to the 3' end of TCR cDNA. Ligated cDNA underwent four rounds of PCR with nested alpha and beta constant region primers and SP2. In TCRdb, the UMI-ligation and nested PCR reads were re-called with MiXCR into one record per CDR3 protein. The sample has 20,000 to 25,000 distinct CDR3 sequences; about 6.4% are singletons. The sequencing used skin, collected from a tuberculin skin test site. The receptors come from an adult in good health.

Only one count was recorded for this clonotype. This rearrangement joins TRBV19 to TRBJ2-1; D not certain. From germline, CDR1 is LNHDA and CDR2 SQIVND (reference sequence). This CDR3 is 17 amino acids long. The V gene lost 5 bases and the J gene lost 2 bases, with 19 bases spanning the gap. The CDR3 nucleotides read TGTGCCAGTAGTCCTTACTCGAGGACCGCCACCTACAATGAGCAGTTCTTC. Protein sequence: CASSPYSRTATYNEQFF. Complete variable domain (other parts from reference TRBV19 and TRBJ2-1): DGGITQSPKYLFRKEGQNVTLSCEQNLNHDAMYWYRQDPGQGLRLIYYSQIVNDFQKGDIAEGYSVSREKKESFPLTVTSAQKNPTAFYLCASSPYSRTATYNEQFFGPGTRLTVL.

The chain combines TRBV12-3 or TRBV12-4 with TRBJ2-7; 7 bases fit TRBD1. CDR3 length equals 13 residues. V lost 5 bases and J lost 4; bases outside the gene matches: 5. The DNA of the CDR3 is TGTGCCAGCAGTCATCCAGGGGGTTACGAGCAGTACTTC. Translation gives CASSHPGGYEQYF.